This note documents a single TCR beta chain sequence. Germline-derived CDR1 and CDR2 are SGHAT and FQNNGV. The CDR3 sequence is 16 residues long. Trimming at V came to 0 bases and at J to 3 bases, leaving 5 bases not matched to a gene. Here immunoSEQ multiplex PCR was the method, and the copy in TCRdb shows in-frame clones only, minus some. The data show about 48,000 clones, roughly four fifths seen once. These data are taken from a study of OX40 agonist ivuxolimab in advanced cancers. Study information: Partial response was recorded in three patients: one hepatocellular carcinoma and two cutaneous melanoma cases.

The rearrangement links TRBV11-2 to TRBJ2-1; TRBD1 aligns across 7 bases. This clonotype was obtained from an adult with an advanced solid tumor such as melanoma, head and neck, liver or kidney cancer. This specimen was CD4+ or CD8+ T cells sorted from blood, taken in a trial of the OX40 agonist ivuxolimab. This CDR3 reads CASSLDRGQFYNEQFF. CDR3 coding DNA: TGTGCCAGCAGCTTAGATCGGGGACAGTTCTACAATGAGCAGTTCTTC. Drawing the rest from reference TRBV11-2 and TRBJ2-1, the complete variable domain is EAGVAQSPRYKIIEKRQSVAFWCNPISGHATLYWYQQILGQGPKLLIQFQNNGVVDDSQLPKDRFSAERLKGVDSTLKIQPAKLEDSAVYLCASSLDRGQFYNEQFFGPGTRLTVL.